The entry below describes one TCR beta chain. The table came from immunoSEQ multiplex PCR; TCRdb's copy has only in-frame clones and leaves some out. The table has around 270,000 clones, 90% to 95% seen once. These data come from a study of T cell responses to AZD1222 COVID-19 vaccine. V lost 5 bases and J lost 8, with 30 bases in between. CDR1 KGHSH and CDR2 LQKENI come from the germline V gene. The CDR3 contains 18 residues. This TCR came from an adult who received the AZD1222 COVID-19 vaccine. Here the sequenced sample was peripheral blood, taken 28 days after the second AZD1222 dose. The chain combines TRBV18 with TRBJ1-2; tentative D call: TRBD1 (6 bases). Here the CDR3 reads CASSSTPIRGARAEGYTF. In DNA, the CDR3 is TGTGCCAGCTCAAGTACACCAATTCGGGGGGCGAGAGCAGAAGGCTACACCTTC.